Sequencing of this TCR beta chain was carried out in a study of shared clonotypes between healthy human individuals. V dropped 6 bases and J dropped 5 bases, with 8 bases sitting between them. There are 12 residues in the CDR3. Germline V gene lookup returns CDR1 MNHEY and CDR2 SVGAGI. Generated by immunoSEQ multiplex PCR, the TCRdb table keeps only in-frame clones and is missing some. The data contain nearly 600,000 clones, around 95% of them singletons. Cells designated naive CD8 were CD45RO-negative and were positively selected for CCR7, with terminally differentiated effector memory CD45RA+ cells excluded.

Sequencing was performed on naive CD8+ T cells sorted from blood. The chain recombines TRBV6-5 with TRBJ1-5, with D unclear. The TCR sequence derives from a woman in her twenties or thirties in good health. The CDR3 nucleotides are TGTGCCAGCAGGCAGCCCGATCAGCCCCAGCATTTT. This sequence encodes CASRQPDQPQHF.